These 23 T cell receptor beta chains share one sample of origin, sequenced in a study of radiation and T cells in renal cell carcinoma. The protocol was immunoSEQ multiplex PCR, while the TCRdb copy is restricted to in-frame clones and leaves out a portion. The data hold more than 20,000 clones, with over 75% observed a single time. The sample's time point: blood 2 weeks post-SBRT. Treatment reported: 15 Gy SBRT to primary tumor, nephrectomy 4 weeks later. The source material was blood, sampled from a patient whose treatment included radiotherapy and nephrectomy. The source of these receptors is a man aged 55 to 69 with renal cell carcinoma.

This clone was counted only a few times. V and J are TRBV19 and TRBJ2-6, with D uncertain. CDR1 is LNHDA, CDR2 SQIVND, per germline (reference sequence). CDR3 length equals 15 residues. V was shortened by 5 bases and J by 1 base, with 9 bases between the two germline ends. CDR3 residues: CASSEHQSGANVLTF. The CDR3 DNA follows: TGTGCCAGTAGTGAGCACCAATCTGGGGCCAACGTCCTGACTTTC.

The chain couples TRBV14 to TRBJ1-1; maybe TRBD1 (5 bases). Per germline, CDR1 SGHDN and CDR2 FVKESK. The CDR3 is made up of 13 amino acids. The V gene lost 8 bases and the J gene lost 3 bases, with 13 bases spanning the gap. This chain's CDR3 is CASGGQGYTEAFF. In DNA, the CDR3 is TGTGCCAGCGGAGGGCAGGGATACACTGAAGCTTTCTTT.

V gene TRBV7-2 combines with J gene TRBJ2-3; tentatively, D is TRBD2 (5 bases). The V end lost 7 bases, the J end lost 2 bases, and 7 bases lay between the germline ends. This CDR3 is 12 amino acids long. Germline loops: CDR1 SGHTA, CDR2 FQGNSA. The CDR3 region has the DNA TGTGCCAGCATCCGGGACACAGATACGCAGTATTTT. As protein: CASIRDTDTQYF.

The CDR3 DNA follows: TGCGCCAGCAGCTTGACCGGGACTAGCGGGGAAGAGACCCAGTACTTC. Amino acid sequence: CASSLTGTSGEETQYF. The chain recombines TRBV5-1 with TRBJ2-5; 13 bases map to TRBD2. The CDR3 has 16 residues. Germline assignment: CDR1 SGHRS and CDR2 YFSETQ. V shed 1 base and J 3 bases; nucleotides not matched to a gene: 3.

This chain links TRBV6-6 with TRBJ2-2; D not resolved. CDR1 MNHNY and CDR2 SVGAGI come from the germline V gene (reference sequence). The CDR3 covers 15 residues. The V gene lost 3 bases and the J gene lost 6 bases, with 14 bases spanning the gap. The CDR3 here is CASSYIFREAGELFF. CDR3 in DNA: TGTGCCAGCAGTTATATCTTTAGGGAAGCCGGGGAGCTGTTTTTT.

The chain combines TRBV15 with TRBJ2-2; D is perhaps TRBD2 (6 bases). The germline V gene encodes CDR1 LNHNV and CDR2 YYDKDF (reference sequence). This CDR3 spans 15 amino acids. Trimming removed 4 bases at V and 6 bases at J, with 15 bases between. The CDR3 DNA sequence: TGTGCCACCAGCATCGGGCGGAGGGAATCCGGGGAGCTGTTTTTT. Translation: CATSIGRRESGELFF.

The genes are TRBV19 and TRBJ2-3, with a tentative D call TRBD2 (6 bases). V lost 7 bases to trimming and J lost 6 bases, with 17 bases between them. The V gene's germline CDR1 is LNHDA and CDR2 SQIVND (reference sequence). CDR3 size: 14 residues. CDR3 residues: CASTYGGSADTQYF. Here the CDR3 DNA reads TGTGCCAGTACCTATGGGGGGAGTGCTGATACGCAGTATTTT.

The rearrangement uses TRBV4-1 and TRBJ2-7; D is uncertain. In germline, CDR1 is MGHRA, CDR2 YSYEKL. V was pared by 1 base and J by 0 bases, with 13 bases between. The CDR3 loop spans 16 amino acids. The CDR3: CASSQVLSRTSYEQYF. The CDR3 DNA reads TGCGCCAGCAGCCAAGTTCTTTCGCGGACCTCCTACGAGCAGTACTTC.

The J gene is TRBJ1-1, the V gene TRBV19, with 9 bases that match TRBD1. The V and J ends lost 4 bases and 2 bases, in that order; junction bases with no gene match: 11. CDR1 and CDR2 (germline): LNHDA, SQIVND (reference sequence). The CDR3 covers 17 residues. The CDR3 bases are TGTGCCAGTAGTACAGGGACAGGGAGGGTGGTAAACACTGAAGCTTTCTTT. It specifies CASSTGTGRVVNTEAFF.

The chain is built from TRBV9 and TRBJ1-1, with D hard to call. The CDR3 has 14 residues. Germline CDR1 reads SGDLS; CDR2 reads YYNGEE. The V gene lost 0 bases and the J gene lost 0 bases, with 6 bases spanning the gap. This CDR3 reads CASSVGSLNTEAFF. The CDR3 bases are TGTGCCAGCAGCGTAGGTTCACTGAACACTGAAGCTTTCTTT.

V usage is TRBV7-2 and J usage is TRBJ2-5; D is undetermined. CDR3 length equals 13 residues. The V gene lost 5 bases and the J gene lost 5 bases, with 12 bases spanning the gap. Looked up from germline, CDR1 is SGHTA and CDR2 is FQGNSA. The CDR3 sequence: CASSAQNWETQYF. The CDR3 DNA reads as TGTGCCAGCAGCGCGCAGAATTGGGAGACCCAGTACTTC.

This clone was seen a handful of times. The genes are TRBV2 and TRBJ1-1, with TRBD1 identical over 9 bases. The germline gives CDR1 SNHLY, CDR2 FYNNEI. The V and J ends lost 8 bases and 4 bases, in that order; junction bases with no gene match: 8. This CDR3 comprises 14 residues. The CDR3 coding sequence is TGTGCCAGCCAACAGGGGGCCTATAGCACTGAAGCTTTCTTT. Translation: CASQQGAYSTEAFF. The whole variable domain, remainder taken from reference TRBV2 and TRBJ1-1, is EPEVTQTPSHQVTQMGQEVILRCVPISNHLYFYWYRQILGQKVEFLVSFYNNEISEKSEIFDDQFSVERPDGSNFTLKIRSTKLEDSAMYFCASQQGAYSTEAFFGQGTRLTVV.

CDR3 nucleotides: TGTGCCAGCAGCGTGATGCGGCTGACCGTGAACACTGAAGCTTTCTTT. This sequence encodes CASSVMRLTVNTEAFF. The chain joins TRBV9 to TRBJ1-1, with D unclear. Trimming removed 2 bases at V and 0 bases at J, with 14 bases between. Germline V gene lookup returns CDR1 SGDLS and CDR2 YYNGEE. The CDR3 loop spans 16 amino acids.

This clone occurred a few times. This chain's CDR3 is CASSVEDTEAFF. The CDR3 DNA reads as TGTGCCAGCAGCGTAGAAGATACTGAAGCTTTCTTT. The genes are TRBV9 and TRBJ1-1; D remains ambiguous. Germline V lookup: CDR1 SGDLS, CDR2 YYNGEE. CDR3 length: 12 amino acids. Trimming took 0 bases from V and 5 from J, leaving 5 bases between them.

The CDR3 sequence is CASSLGWDGYGYTF. DNA of the CDR3: TGCGCCAGCAGCTTGGGATGGGACGGCTATGGCTACACCTTC. The chain is built from TRBV5-1 and TRBJ1-2; a possible D gene is TRBD1 (5 bases). The germline V gene encodes CDR1 SGHRS and CDR2 YFSETQ. V lost 0 bases to trimming and J lost 4 bases, with 10 bases between them. CDR3 length: 14 residues.

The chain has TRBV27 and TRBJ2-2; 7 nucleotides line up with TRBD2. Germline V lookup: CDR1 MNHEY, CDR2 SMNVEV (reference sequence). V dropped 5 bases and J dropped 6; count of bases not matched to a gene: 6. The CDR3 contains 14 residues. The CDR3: CASSPRDYPGELFF. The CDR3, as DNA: TGTGCCAGCAGTCCCCGGGACTATCCCGGGGAGCTGTTTTTT.

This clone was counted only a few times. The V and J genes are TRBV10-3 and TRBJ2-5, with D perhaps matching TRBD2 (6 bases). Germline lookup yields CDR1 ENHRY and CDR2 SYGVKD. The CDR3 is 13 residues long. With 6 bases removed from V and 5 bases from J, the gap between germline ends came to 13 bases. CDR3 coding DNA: TGTGCCATCAGAAGGGACTCAGAGGAGACCCAGTACTTC. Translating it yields CAIRRDSEETQYF.

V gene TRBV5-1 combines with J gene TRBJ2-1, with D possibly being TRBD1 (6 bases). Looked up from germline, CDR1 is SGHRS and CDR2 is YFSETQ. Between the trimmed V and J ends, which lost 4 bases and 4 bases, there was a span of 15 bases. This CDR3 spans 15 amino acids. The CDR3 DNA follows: TGCGCCAGCAGCGGGGGCGCCCTCGGGTACAATGAGCAGTTCTTC. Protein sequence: CASSGGALGYNEQFF.

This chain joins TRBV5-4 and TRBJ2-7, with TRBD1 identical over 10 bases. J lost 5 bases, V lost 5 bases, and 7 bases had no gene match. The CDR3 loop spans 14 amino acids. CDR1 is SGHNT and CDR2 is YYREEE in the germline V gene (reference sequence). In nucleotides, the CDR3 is TGTGCCAGCAGATGGGACAGGGGCCGCAACGAGCAGTACTTC. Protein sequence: CASRWDRGRNEQYF.

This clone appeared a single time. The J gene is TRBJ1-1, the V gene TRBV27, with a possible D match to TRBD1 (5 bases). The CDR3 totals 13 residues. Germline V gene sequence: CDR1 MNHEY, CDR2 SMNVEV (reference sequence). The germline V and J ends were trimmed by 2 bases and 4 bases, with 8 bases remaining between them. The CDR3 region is CASSLKGFTEAFF. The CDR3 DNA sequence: TGTGCCAGCAGTTTAAAGGGGTTCACTGAAGCTTTCTTT.

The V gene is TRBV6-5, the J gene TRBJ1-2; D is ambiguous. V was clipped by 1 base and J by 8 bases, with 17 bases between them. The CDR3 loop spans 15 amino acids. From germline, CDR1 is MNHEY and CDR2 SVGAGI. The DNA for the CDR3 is TGTGCCAGCAGTTACTACCGGCCCCCGTCGGGGGGCTACACCTTC. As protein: CASSYYRPPSGGYTF.

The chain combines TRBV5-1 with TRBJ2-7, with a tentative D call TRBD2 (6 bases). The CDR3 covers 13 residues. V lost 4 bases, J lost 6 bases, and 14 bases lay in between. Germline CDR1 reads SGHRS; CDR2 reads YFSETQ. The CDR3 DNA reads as TGCGCCAGCAGCCCCACGGGAGCATCCGAGCAGTACTTC. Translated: CASSPTGASEQYF. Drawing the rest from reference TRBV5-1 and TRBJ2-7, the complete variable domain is KAGVTQTPRYLIKTRGQQVTLSCSPISGHRSVSWYQQTPGQGLQFLFEYFSETQRNKGNFPGRFSGRQFSNSRSEMNVSTLELGDSALYLCASSPTGASEQYFGPGTRLTVT.

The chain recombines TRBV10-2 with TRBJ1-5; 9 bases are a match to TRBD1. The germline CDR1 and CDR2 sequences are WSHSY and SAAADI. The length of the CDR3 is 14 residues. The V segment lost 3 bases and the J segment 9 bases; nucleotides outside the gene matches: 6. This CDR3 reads CASSDGTGLRPQHF. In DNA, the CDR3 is TGCGCCAGCAGTGACGGGACAGGGCTTCGGCCCCAGCATTTT.